This TCR beta chain came from a study of response to subunit inactivated influenza vaccine. TCRdb re-called the RT-PCR reads with MiXCR, one entry per CDR3 protein. The profile covers roughly 550,000 distinct CDR3 sequences, with approximately 24% appearing a single time and 2.5% to 3% taken by the ten largest. Germline lookup yields CDR1 SGHRS and CDR2 YFSETQ. Trimming stripped 0 bases from V and 1 base from J, with 7 bases between. The CDR3 extends over 14 amino acids. This sample also appeared in a second study, on T cells expressing NK-cell markers. Turning to that study: UMIs were included in TCR beta cDNA generated by 5'RACE template switching. Restriction of the sorted population to alpha-beta TCR T cells was achieved in several experiments with an anti-gamma-delta TCR antibody. In a group of about six donors, dominant NKG2C+ clonotypes represented roughly 1.0-8% of CD8+ T cells.

This rearrangement joins TRBV5-1 to TRBJ2-5, with TRBD1 as a possible D gene (5 bases). The source material was CD4+ T cells sorted from PBMCs, sampled 11 to 12 days after vaccination. The sequence derives from a man aged 50-59 years who received an inactivated influenza vaccine. CDR3 nucleotides: TGCGCCAGCAGCTTGGGACAGAGCCAAGAGACCCAGTACTTC. Encoded protein: CASSLGQSQETQYF.